A single sample gave rise to the 18 T cell receptor beta chains below, sequenced in a study of ipilimumab plus nivolumab after autologous stem cell transplantation. The table came from immunoSEQ multiplex PCR; TCRdb's copy has only in-frame clones and leaves some out. The data contain more than 15,000 clones, more than 60% of them seen just once; the ten biggest clones take up 35%. This material consisted of PBMCs, taken in a trial of ipilimumab plus nivolumab as post-transplant consolidation. Receptors originate from a male donor with diffuse large B-cell lymphoma.

The chain carries TRBV27 and TRBJ2-3; 7 bases line up with TRBD2. This CDR3 is 13 amino acids long. V was pared by 4 bases and J by 8 bases, with 6 bases of the junction left unmatched. CDR1 and CDR2 (germline): MNHEY, SMNVEV (reference sequence). CDR3 loop: CASSSSGWGTQYF. The CDR3 region has the DNA TGTGCCAGCAGTTCTAGCGGTTGGGGTACGCAGTATTTT.

With respect to this clone: An end of the junction differs from the germline gene, which may be a read error. The chain has TRBV2 and TRBJ2-3, with D tentatively TRBD2 (6 bases). Germline loops: CDR1 SNHLY, CDR2 FYNNEI. The CDR3 extends over 12 amino acids. The CDR3 reads CASRPAGPAGCF. The CDR3 DNA reads TGTGCCAGCCGGCCGGCGGGACCCGCAGGTTGTTTT. The whole variable domain, remainder taken from reference TRBV2 and TRBJ2-3, is EPEVTQTPSHQVTQMGQEVILRCVPISNHLYFYWYRQILGQKVEFLVSFYNNEISEKSEIFDDQFSVERPDGSNFTLKIRSTKLEDSAMYFCASRPAGPAGCFGPGTRLTVL.

This chain connects TRBV6-1 to TRBJ2-1; TRBD2 agrees at 10 bases. The germline V gene has CDR1 MNHNS and CDR2 SASEGT. The CDR3 covers 15 residues. V shed 7 bases and J 4 bases; nucleotides not matched to a gene: 7. Here the CDR3 reads CASKSGLAVYNEQFF. The CDR3 coding sequence is TGTGCCAGCAAGTCCGGACTAGCGGTATACAATGAGCAGTTCTTC.

V is TRBV27 and J is TRBJ2-7; D perhaps matches TRBD2 (6 bases). V was cut by 5 bases and J by 7 bases, with 21 bases left in between. Germline V gives CDR1 MNHEY, CDR2 SMNVEV (reference sequence). This CDR3 is built from 15 residues. The CDR3 DNA sequence: TGTGCCAGCAGTAACGAATTCGGGACTTCGGGAGAGCAGTACTTC. It specifies CASSNEFGTSGEQYF.

The chain carries TRBV5-1 and TRBJ1-4, with D possibly TRBD1 on 6 matching bases. Between the trimmed V and J ends, which lost 8 bases and 0 bases, there was a span of 14 bases. The CDR3 length is 15 residues. Germline loops: CDR1 SGHRS, CDR2 YFSETQ. The CDR3 protein is CARDQGPTTNEKLFF. Here the CDR3 DNA reads TGCGCCAGGGACCAGGGGCCCACAACTAATGAAAAACTGTTTTTT.

CDR3 nucleotide sequence: TGTGCCAGCAGCTTGTTCGGGGGAAGGGACCAAGAGACCCAGTACTTC. It codes for CASSLFGGRDQETQYF. The chain joins TRBV5-6 to TRBJ2-5; a weak D match, TRBD2 (6 bases). The germline V gene encodes CDR1 SGHDT and CDR2 YYEEEE. The V and J ends lost 1 base and 0 bases respectively, with 13 bases between them. The CDR3 runs 16 residues.

V gene TRBV15 combines with J gene TRBJ2-5; D unclear. CDR1 LNHNV and CDR2 YYDKDF come from the germline V gene (reference sequence). This CDR3 is 12 amino acids long. Deletions cut 2 bases from V and 3 bases from J, with 4 bases between. CDR3 region: CATSRYEETQYF. CDR3 in DNA: TGTGCCACCAGCAGATATGAAGAGACCCAGTACTTC.

The CDR3 protein is CAWQQLQSTDTQYF. CDR3 in DNA: TGTGCCTGGCAACAACTACAGTCCACAGATACGCAGTATTTT. This chain links TRBV30 with TRBJ2-3; D not certain. The germline V and J ends were trimmed by 5 bases and 2 bases, with 14 bases remaining between them. CDR1 and CDR2 from the germline V gene are GTSNPN and SVGIG (reference sequence). The CDR3 runs to 14 residues.

This clone came up once. The chain is built from TRBV6-4 and TRBJ1-2; 7 nucleotides match TRBD1. The J segment lost 4 bases and the V segment lost 4 bases, leaving 3 bases of the junction unmatched. CDR3 size: 13 residues. Germline V CDR1 and CDR2: MRHNA, SNTAGT. Here the CDR3 DNA reads TGTGCCAGCAGTGGAACAGGGGCCTATGGCTACACCTTC. Translated, it gives CASSGTGAYGYTF.

The genes are TRBV10-1 and TRBJ2-7, with D possibly being TRBD1 (6 bases). The CDR3 is 12 amino acids. Germline assignment: CDR1 WNHNN and CDR2 SYGVQD (reference sequence). V was clipped by 7 bases and J by 4 bases, with 11 bases between them. CDR3 region: CASNRTAYEQYF. CDR3 DNA: TGCGCCAGCAACCGGACAGCTTACGAGCAGTACTTC.

This clone was observed once. V is TRBV5-8 and J is TRBJ1-2; D call uncertain. The length of the CDR3 is 14 residues. Germline values: CDR1 SGHTS, CDR2 YDEGEE. Trimming left V 0 bases short and J 4 bases short, with 10 bases between. Written as DNA, the CDR3 is TGTGCCAGCAGCTTGGGTGGGGTGGCCTATGGCTACACCTTC. It yields the protein CASSLGGVAYGYTF.

The V gene is TRBV9, the J gene TRBJ1-2, with 8 nucleotides matching TRBD1. Germline CDR1 reads SGDLS; CDR2 reads YYNGEE. The CDR3 is 13 residues long. The junction had 0 bases not matched to a gene; V was cut back by 0 bases and J by 5 bases. DNA for the CDR3: TGTGCCAGCAGCGTAGGACAGGGGTATGGCTACACCTTC. Translation gives CASSVGQGYGYTF.

The rearrangement links TRBV11-1 to TRBJ2-1; D possibly corresponds to TRBD2 (6 bases). The CDR3 sequence is 15 residues long. The germline V gene has CDR1 SGHAT and CDR2 FQDESV (reference sequence). Trimming pared 1 base from V and 6 bases from J, leaving 13 bases between. CDR3 sequence reads: CASSLVRVGGNEQFF. The CDR3 coding sequence is TGTGCCAGCAGCTTAGTGCGGGTGGGGGGCAATGAGCAGTTCTTC.

The CDR3 protein is CAFIAGEEETQYF. The DNA for the CDR3 is TGTGCTTTTATAGCGGGAGAGGAGGAGACCCAGTACTTC. The V call is TRBV30, the J call TRBJ2-5, with 9 bases lining up with TRBD2. The CDR3 covers 13 residues. Germline CDR1 reads GTSNPN; CDR2 reads SVGIG (reference sequence).

The table lists this clone with a count of one. This chain connects TRBV5-1 to TRBJ1-1; 7 bases are shared with TRBD1. The J segment lost 1 base and the V segment lost 4 bases, leaving 4 bases of the junction unmatched. Germline CDR1 SGHRS, CDR2 YFSETQ. The CDR3 totals 14 residues. For the CDR3, the DNA is TGCGCCAGCAGCCTCACAGGGGAGAACACTGAAGCTTTCTTT. The encoded protein is CASSLTGENTEAFF.

This clone was observed a few times. The V and J genes are TRBV10-3 and TRBJ1-4; 9 bases align to TRBD1. This CDR3 comprises 19 residues. With 5 bases clipped from V and 2 bases from J, the junction kept 15 bases outside the gene matches. Germline assignment: CDR1 ENHRY and CDR2 SYGVKD. CDR3 sequence reads: CAISSTGTGTSITNEKLFF. The DNA of the CDR3 is TGTGCCATCAGTAGTACCGGGACAGGGACGTCCATCACTAATGAAAAACTGTTTTTT.

This clone is categorized as medium-sized. The rearrangement uses TRBV30 and TRBJ2-7, with D possibly matching TRBD1 (5 bases). Germline lookup yields CDR1 GTSNPN and CDR2 SVGIG (reference sequence). The V and J ends lost 0 bases and 1 base respectively, with 7 bases between them. The CDR3 totals 13 residues. CDR3 amino acids: CAWSVQGSYEQYF. In DNA, the CDR3 is TGTGCCTGGAGTGTCCAGGGTTCCTACGAGCAGTACTTC.

V gene TRBV5-1 combines with J gene TRBJ1-5; D might be TRBD1 (5 bases). CDR3 length equals 15 residues. Germline assignment: CDR1 SGHRS and CDR2 YFSETQ. Trimming stripped 0 bases from V and 8 bases from J, with 15 bases between. The CDR3 here is CASSLAGTDEEPQHF. DNA of the CDR3: TGCGCCAGCAGCTTGGCCGGGACGGACGAAGAGCCCCAGCATTTT.